This is a list of T cell receptor beta chains from one sample in a study of cytomegalovirus exposure and HLA in healthy donors. Only in-frame clones appear in the TCRdb table, and some are missing; sequencing was by immunoSEQ multiplex PCR. Among about 160,000 clones listed, around 77% were seen once. The sample taken for sequencing was PBMCs. The source of these receptors is a man aged 25-45 years in good health and CMV-seropositive. Both conserved end residues are trimmed from each CDR3.

v_gene	j_gene	CDR3aa
TRBV5-4	TRBJ2-6	ASSKQGSGANVLT
TRBV9	TRBJ1-5	ASSRGEDQPQH
TRBV7-9	TRBJ2-2	ASSSGLDTGELF
TRBV7-9	TRBJ2-6	ASTTLQGRGVLT
TRBV18	TRBJ1-1	ASSPLRTGGTEAF
TRBV6-5	TRBJ1-5	ASRQPQH
TRBV10-1	TRBJ2-5	ASSDQTSGGIETQY
TRBV30	TRBJ2-7	AWSQGRYEQY
TRBV5-4	TRBJ1-3	ASSFLGGAGNTIY
TRBV5-4	TRBJ2-7	ASSFRDSYEQY
TRBV27	TRBJ1-5	ASSSSGFKWVQPQH
TRBV4-1	TRBJ2-3	ASSQVPGNTDTQY
TRBV28	TRBJ2-7	ASRPAGARYNYEQY
TRBV9	TRBJ1-2	ASSPRDRGGYT
TRBV30	TRBJ2-1	AWQSLTGNEQF
TRBV7-9	TRBJ2-3	ASSLDIGGGAADTQY
TRBV6-6	TRBJ2-3	ASTRDRDFDTQY
TRBV28	TRBJ1-4	ASSPPTAYIEKLF
TRBV4-1	TRBJ2-7	ASSQGELGGRVEQY
TRBV30	TRBJ2-7	AWSPSGGQY